The source of this TCR beta chain is a study of shared T cell receptors in the human thymus. V dropped 7 bases and J dropped 9; count of bases not matched to a gene: 9. In germline, CDR1 is LNHDA, CDR2 SQIVND (reference sequence). The CDR3 covers 14 residues. Sequenced by immunoSEQ multiplex PCR; TCRdb stores in-frame clones only, minus some. This sample has 500,000 to 850,000 clones; 87% occur once, and the top ten carry just under 0.0095%. The same data also contributed to another study, on human thymus T cells. Per that study: Donation was from healthy Finnish infants who were having corrective surgery that addressed congenital heart defects. In thymic and blood repertoires alike, V and J usage looked biased. Highly overlapping thymic repertoires in unrelated individuals were reported by related research.

The receptor was isolated from a boy younger than two with a congenital heart defect. Sample: thymocytes. The chain links TRBV19 to TRBJ2-1, with TRBD2 matching 10 bases. CDR3 sequence reads: CASTLVAGGLEQFF. The CDR3 DNA follows: TGTGCCAGTACGTTGGTAGCGGGAGGTCTTGAGCAGTTCTTC.